Shown below are 2 T cell receptor beta chains from a single sample sequenced in a study of human T cells and chemical hapten exposure. The sample's time point: patch test 2, 6 weeks after DPC sensitization. Treatment given: therapeutic diphenylcyclopropenone sensitization with weekly scalp DPC. TCRdb itself ran the RACE reads through MiXCR, one entry per CDR3 protein. The repertoire holds under 450,000 distinct CDR3 sequences, about 6% seen once, with about 5.4% in the top ten. This sample comprised whole blood, obtained in connection with sensitization to the hapten diphenylcyclopropenone (DPC). The origin of the receptors is a young woman with alopecia areata. Some clones in this sample may be carry-over from other donors' samples.

This clonotype was observed many times. The chain has TRBV6-6 and TRBJ1-4; possibly TRBD1 for D (5 bases). With 6 bases removed from V and 8 bases from J, the gap between germline ends came to 16 bases. Germline-derived CDR1 and CDR2 are MNHNY and SVGAGI (reference sequence). This CDR3 is 14 amino acids long. The CDR3 region is CASSQGWRDEKLFF. The CDR3 nucleotides are TGTGCCAGCAGCCAGGGTTGGCGGGACGAAAAACTGTTTTTT.

This clonotype was recorded many times. V and J are TRBV5-8 and TRBJ2-6; D gene ambiguous. The CDR3 runs to 16 residues. V lost 4 bases and J lost 0, with 11 bases in between. The germline gives CDR1 SGHTS, CDR2 YDEGEE. Written as DNA, the CDR3 is TGTGCCAGCAGCCCGAAACAGCACTCTGGGGCCAACGTCCTGACTTTC. It encodes CASSPKQHSGANVLTF.